This T cell receptor (beta chain) was documented in a study of T cells in Graves' hyperthyroidism and ophthalmopathy. This clonotype was seen repeatedly, ten times or more. The CDR3 contains 16 residues. V lost 1 base and J 2 bases, leaving 13 bases between the germline ends. Germline V CDR1 and CDR2: SGHTA, FQGNSA. Amplification of TCR beta CDR3 regions used RNA as the template. First-round RT-PCR with HTBI primers amplified the TCR CDR3 region. TCRdb passed the multiplex PCR reads through MiXCR, listing each CDR3 protein once. The data show a few hundred thousand distinct CDR3 sequences, about 21% seen once.

This TCR came from a woman between 45 and 65 years old with Graves' hyperthyroidism. The sample comprised blood. The chain links TRBV7-2 to TRBJ2-3; the D gene is possibly TRBD2 (6 bases). In DNA, the CDR3 is TGTGCCAGCAGCTTAGGAGGACTACCATTCACAGATACGCAGTATTTT. As protein: CASSLGGLPFTDTQYF.